One and the same sample provided the 13 T cell receptor beta chains below, sequenced in a study of T cells in Graves' hyperthyroidism and ophthalmopathy. TCR beta CDR3 regions were amplified from RNA transcripts. During a first-round RT-PCR of the TCR CDR3, the HTBI primer set was used. TCRdb reanalysed the multiplex PCR reads using MiXCR and keeps one entry per CDR3 protein. This table has roughly 700,000 distinct CDR3 sequences, about 14% appearing once. Sequencing used blood. The source is a woman between 18 and 30 years old with Graves' hyperthyroidism.

This clonotype has a count of ten or more. The V call is TRBV11-2, the J call TRBJ2-1; 13 nucleotides line up with TRBD2. Germline V lookup: CDR1 SGHAT, CDR2 FQNNGV. CDR3 length equals 18 residues. The junction had 9 bases not matched to a gene; V was cut back by 4 bases and J by 3 bases. CDR3 residues: CASSSTSGRQRDYNEQFF. In nucleotides, the CDR3 is TGTGCCAGCAGCTCGACTAGCGGGAGGCAAAGGGACTACAATGAGCAGTTCTTC.

Points on this clonotype: One junction end disagrees with the germline gene, perhaps due to a read error. The V call is TRBV28, the J call TRBJ2-7; D might be TRBD2 (6 bases). This CDR3 comprises 16 residues. In germline, CDR1 is MDHEN, CDR2 SYDVKM. CDR3 sequence (DNA): TGTGCCGGCAGCCTCCCGGCGGGACGCAGCTCCTACGAGCAGTACTTC. Amino acid sequence: CAGSLPAGRSSYEQYF.

This clonotype was seen a few times. This chain connects TRBV11-3 to TRBJ2-2, with 7 positions matching TRBD2. The CDR3 covers 21 residues. Germline V gene sequence: CDR1 SGHNT, CDR2 YENEEA. V shed 3 bases, J shed 6 bases, and the junction held 25 bases outside the gene matches. The CDR3 nucleotides are TGTGCCAGCAGCTTGGAGGGAGGGCCCATCGGACTCCATGTCGGCGCCGGGGAGCTGTTTTTT. This codes for CASSLEGGPIGLHVGAGELFF.

This chain uses TRBV7-3 with TRBJ2-2, with a weak D call TRBD1 (6 bases). CDR1 and CDR2 from the germline V gene are SGHTA and FQGTGA. Between the trimmed V and J ends, which lost 4 bases and 4 bases, there was a span of 10 bases. This CDR3 has 14 residues. The CDR3 DNA reads TGTGCCAGCAGCTCCGGACAGACCACCGGGGAGCTGTTTTTT. Encoded protein: CASSSGQTTGELFF.

The gene calls are TRBV28 and TRBJ2-7, with D perhaps matching TRBD2 (6 bases). This CDR3 spans 13 amino acids. V was trimmed by 5 bases and J by 3 bases, leaving 11 bases between them. The germline CDR1 and CDR2 sequences are MDHEN and SYDVKM. CDR3 amino acids: CASSHREFYEQYF. The CDR3 region has the DNA TGTGCCAGCAGTCACCGGGAGTTCTACGAGCAGTACTTC.

The sample holds many counts of this clonotype. V is TRBV3-1 and J is TRBJ2-1; TRBD1 aligns across 10 bases. The CDR3 consists of 18 residues. The J segment lost 6 bases and the V segment lost 1 base, leaving 12 bases of the junction unmatched. Germline CDR1 is LGHDT and CDR2 is YNNKEL (reference sequence). The CDR3 DNA reads as TGTGCCAGCAGCCAAGCAACTCTAACGGGACAGGGGACCAATGAGCAGTTCTTC. Translation: CASSQATLTGQGTNEQFF.

This clonotype was counted ten times or more. Here the CDR3 reads CASSRPGQPQHF. In nucleotides, the CDR3 is TGCGCCAGCAGCCGACCAGGTCAGCCCCAGCATTTT. The genes are TRBV4-1 and TRBJ1-5; the D is unclear. Germline CDR1 is MGHRA and CDR2 is YSYEKL. This CDR3 has 12 amino acids. Trimming removed 4 bases at V and 6 bases at J, with 7 bases between.

This clonotype was observed a few times. The chain has TRBV28 and TRBJ1-4, with D unclear. Germline V gene lookup returns CDR1 MDHEN and CDR2 SYDVKM. The CDR3 is made up of 15 amino acids. The V end was cut by 3 bases, the J end by 5 bases, with 13 bases between. CDR3 DNA sequence: TGTGCCAGCAGTTTGAGGGCAGGAAGAAATGAAAAACTGTTTTTT. This codes for CASSLRAGRNEKLFF.

This clonotype showed up many times. The chain uses TRBV2 and TRBJ2-5; 10 bases are a match to TRBD2. Germline values: CDR1 SNHLY, CDR2 FYNNEI. The CDR3 contains 14 residues. V trimming: 6 bases; J trimming: 4 bases; junction bases outside the gene matches: 5. DNA of the CDR3: TGTGCCAGCAGAGCGGGAGGGCCGGTAGAGACCCAGTACTTC. This gives the protein CASRAGGPVETQYF.

This clonotype was recorded at least ten times. As DNA, the CDR3 is TGTGCCAGCAGCTTACGGGGTACTGGCCGTGAGACCCAGTACTTC. Its protein is CASSLRGTGRETQYF. The V call is TRBV7-2, the J call TRBJ2-5, with a tentative D call TRBD2 (5 bases). This CDR3 contains 15 residues. Germline CDR1 and CDR2: SGHTA and FQGNSA. V lost 2 bases and J 5 bases, leaving 15 bases between the germline ends.

The sample holds a few counts of this clonotype. The V call is TRBV13, the J call TRBJ2-7; D possibly corresponds to TRBD1 (6 bases). With 5 bases removed from V and 0 bases from J, the gap between germline ends came to 8 bases. Per the germline V gene, CDR1 is PRHDT and CDR2 is FYEKMQ (reference sequence). The CDR3 is made up of 13 amino acids. The CDR3 DNA reads TGTGCCAGCAGCAACAGGGTCTCCTACGAGCAGTACTTC. This codes for CASSNRVSYEQYF.

The J gene is TRBJ2-7, the V gene TRBV12-5; D is undetermined. Looked up from germline, CDR1 is LGHNT and CDR2 is FRNRAP. V shed 3 bases and J shed 6 bases, with 9 bases lying between them. The CDR3 sequence is 12 residues long. Here the CDR3 reads CASGFGRTEQYF. Here the CDR3 DNA reads TGTGCTAGTGGTTTTGGTAGGACCGAGCAGTACTTC.

A word on this clonotype: This could be a read error, since a much larger clone is one nucleotide away. The DNA for the CDR3 is TGTGCCAGCCAATCGGGTAGCCCCTACAATGAGCAGTTCTTC. Translated, it gives CASQSGSPYNEQFF. The chain is built from TRBV6-1 and TRBJ2-1, with unresolved D. The CDR3 covers 14 residues. V was trimmed by 8 bases and J by 2 bases, leaving 13 bases between them. Per germline, CDR1 MNHNS and CDR2 SASEGT.